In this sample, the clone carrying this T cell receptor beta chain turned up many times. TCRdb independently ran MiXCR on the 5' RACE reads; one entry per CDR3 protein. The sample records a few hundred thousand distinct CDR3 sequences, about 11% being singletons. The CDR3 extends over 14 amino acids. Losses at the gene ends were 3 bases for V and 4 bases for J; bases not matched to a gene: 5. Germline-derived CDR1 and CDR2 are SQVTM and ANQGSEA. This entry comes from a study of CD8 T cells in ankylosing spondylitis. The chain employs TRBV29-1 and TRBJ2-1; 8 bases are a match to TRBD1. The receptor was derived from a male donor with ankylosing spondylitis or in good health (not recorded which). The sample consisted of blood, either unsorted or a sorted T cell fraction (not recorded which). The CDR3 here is CSVDRDRGYNEQFF. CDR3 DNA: TGCAGCGTTGACCGTGACAGGGGATACAATGAGCAGTTCTTC.